This T cell receptor (beta chain) was identified in a study of blood T cell repertoires in COVID-19. CDR1 and CDR2 (germline): SGHRS, YFSETQ. V was clipped by 0 bases and J by 4 bases; unmatched bases: 3. CDR3 length equals 14 residues. TCRdb's table, derived via immunoSEQ multiplex PCR, lists solely in-frame clones and lacks some. The sample consists of some 200,000 clones, about 86% of them appearing once. This clone was found a few times. This sequence joins TRBV5-1 and TRBJ1-2, with 7 bases fitting TRBD1. The TCR originated in a man between 18 and 35 years old with active or convalescent COVID-19. The material sequenced was peripheral blood. CDR3 in amino acids: CASSLDPGGYGYTF. Here the CDR3 DNA reads TGCGCCAGCAGCTTGGATCCAGGGGGCTATGGCTACACCTTC. The full variable domain, completed using reference TRBV5-1 and TRBJ1-2, is KAGVTQTPRYLIKTRGQQVTLSCSPISGHRSVSWYQQTPGQGLQFLFEYFSETQRNKGNFPGRFSGRQFSNSRSEMNVSTLELGDSALYLCASSLDPGGYGYTFGSGTRLTVV.